The 19 T cell receptor beta chains below all came from one sample that was sequenced in a study of T-cell memory formation after mild COVID-19. A single record per CDR3 protein comes from TCRdb applying MiXCR to the 5' RACE reads. The table has 300,000 to 350,000 distinct CDR3 sequences, roughly an eighth seen once. The sequencing sample was made of PBMCs or a T cell subset sorted from them (not recorded which). The receptors were sampled from a man aged 18 to 30 who had mild COVID-19 (a few samples of this study predate the infection). Cell type and time point are not known.

The chain carries TRBV7-2 and TRBJ2-5, with D perhaps TRBD2 (6 bases). CDR3 size: 15 residues. V gave up 4 bases and J gave up 0 bases, with 12 bases separating them. CDR1 is SGHTA, CDR2 FQGNSA, per germline. The CDR3 region is CASSWRVAYQETQYF. As DNA, the CDR3 is TGTGCCAGCAGCTGGAGGGTGGCGTACCAAGAGACCCAGTACTTC.

This clonotype was recorded a few times. The chain combines TRBV2 with TRBJ2-1; the D is unclear. CDR1 is SNHLY, CDR2 FYNNEI, per germline. V lost 11 bases, J lost 6 bases, and 5 bases lay in between. This CDR3 is 9 amino acids long. CDR3 in amino acids: CAEGNEQFF. CDR3 DNA sequence: TGTGCCGAAGGCAATGAGCAGTTCTTC. The full variable domain, its missing parts supplied by reference TRBV2 and TRBJ2-1, is EPEVTQTPSHQVTQMGQEVILRCVPISNHLYFYWYRQILGQKVEFLVSFYNNEISEKSEIFDDQFSVERPDGSNFTLKIRSTKLEDSAMYFCAEGNEQFFGPGTRLTVL.

In its sample, this clonotype was seen a few times. The rearrangement links TRBV6-6 to TRBJ1-2; no firm D call. This CDR3 comprises 13 residues. The germline gives CDR1 MNHNY, CDR2 SVGAGI (reference sequence). V was cut by 6 bases and J by 3 bases, with 11 bases left in between. CDR3 coding DNA: TGTGCCAGCAGCCCTATCGCCCACTATGGCTACACCTTC. Its protein is CASSPIAHYGYTF.

The chain joins TRBV12-3 or TRBV12-4 to TRBJ1-1; no clear D gene. The CDR3 is 12 residues long. The V and J ends lost 8 bases and 1 base respectively, with 8 bases between them. In nucleotides, the CDR3 is TGTGCCAGCGGAGCCACGAACACTGAAGCTTTCTTT. Amino acid sequence: CASGATNTEAFF.

This clonotype was seen a handful of times. V is TRBV19 and J is TRBJ2-7; 8 nucleotides agree with TRBD2. The CDR3 totals 13 residues. The germline CDR1 and CDR2 sequences are LNHDA and SQIVND (reference sequence). V lost 3 bases and J lost 4; bases outside the gene matches: 2. Written as DNA, the CDR3 is TGTGCCAGTAGTATCCGGGAGGGGTACGAGCAGTACTTC. It codes for CASSIREGYEQYF.

The chain carries TRBV7-9 and TRBJ2-2; possibly TRBD1 for D (6 bases). V was clipped by 3 bases and J by 4 bases, with 12 bases between them. This CDR3 has 15 residues. The germline V gene encodes CDR1 SEHNR and CDR2 FQNEAQ (reference sequence). The CDR3 region has the DNA TGTGCCAGCAGCTTGAGGGGACACACCACCGGGGAGCTGTTTTTT. This gives the protein CASSLRGHTTGELFF. The full variable domain, with the rest looked up from reference TRBV7-9 and TRBJ2-2, is DTGVSQNPRHKITKRGQNVTFRCDPISEHNRLYWYRQTLGQGPEFLTYFQNEAQLEKSRLLSDRFSAERPKGSFSTLEIQRTEQGDSAMYLCASSLRGHTTGELFFGEGSRLTVL.

The chain recombines TRBV7-9 with TRBJ2-1; unclear D gene. The CDR3 is made up of 12 amino acids. Germline CDR1 SEHNR, CDR2 FQNEAQ (reference sequence). Trimming left V 8 bases short and J 9 bases short, with 14 bases between. DNA of the CDR3: TGTGCCAGCTCCCTCTCTGGAAGTGAGCAGTTCTTC. It specifies CASSLSGSEQFF.

This sequence joins TRBV4-2 and TRBJ2-1; D possibly corresponds to TRBD1 (5 bases). This CDR3 has 17 residues. The germline V and J ends were trimmed by 3 bases and 0 bases, with 15 bases remaining between them. From germline, CDR1 is LGHNA and CDR2 YNFKEQ. CDR3 in DNA: TGTGCCAGCAGCCATGACCGGCAGGGAAGCTCCTACAATGAGCAGTTCTTC. Translating gives CASSHDRQGSSYNEQFF.

V is TRBV7-9 and J is TRBJ2-3; 10 bases align to TRBD1. Germline V gene sequence: CDR1 SEHNR, CDR2 FQNEAQ (reference sequence). Unmatched junction bases numbered 10, after V lost 6 bases and J lost 7 bases. This CDR3 region has 15 residues. This CDR3 reads CASSSPGQGGNTQYF. In DNA form, the CDR3 reads TGTGCCAGCAGTTCCCCCGGACAGGGGGGAAATACGCAGTATTTT.

This clonotype was observed a handful of times. The rearrangement joins TRBV30 to TRBJ1-3; no firm D call. V was trimmed by 2 bases and J by 0 bases, leaving 5 bases between them. The CDR3 length is 13 residues. Germline V lookup: CDR1 GTSNPN, CDR2 SVGIG (reference sequence). The CDR3 DNA is TGTGCCTGGAGTCGAGACTCTGGAAACACCATATATTTT. Its protein product is CAWSRDSGNTIYF.

This clonotype was picked up a small number of times. V and J are TRBV9 and TRBJ2-3, with 8 bases matching TRBD1. Germline V gene data show CDR1 as SGDLS and CDR2 as YYNGEE. Unmatched junction bases numbered 6, after V lost 4 bases and J lost 5 bases. This CDR3 has 14 amino acids. The CDR3 region has the DNA TGTGCCAGCAGCCCGGGACAGGCTTTAGATACGCAGTATTTT. This sequence encodes CASSPGQALDTQYF.

The chain links TRBV3-1 to TRBJ1-2, with TRBD1 as a possible D gene (6 bases). This CDR3 has 15 amino acids. V dropped 1 base and J dropped 2 bases, with 11 bases sitting between them. Per the germline V gene, CDR1 is LGHDT and CDR2 is YNNKEL (reference sequence). The CDR3 sequence is CASSQGHGTNYGYTF. The CDR3 DNA reads as TGTGCCAGCAGCCAAGGACACGGGACAAACTATGGCTACACCTTC.

This clonotype has at least ten counts. The gene calls are TRBV27 and TRBJ2-2; 9 positions agree with TRBD1. The V gene end was trimmed by 4 bases and the J gene end by 6 bases; junction bases not matched to a gene: 6. In germline, CDR1 is MNHEY, CDR2 SMNVEV (reference sequence). CDR3 length: 15 residues. The CDR3 spells CASSSLGQGPGELFF. The CDR3 coding sequence is TGTGCCAGCAGTTCTTTGGGACAGGGTCCCGGGGAGCTGTTTTTT.

Here the CDR3 reads CASSPDRGFTNTEAFF. The DNA of the CDR3 is TGCGCCAGCAGCCCGGACAGGGGATTCACGAACACTGAAGCTTTCTTT. The chain employs TRBV5-1 and TRBJ1-1, with 9 nucleotides matching TRBD1. Germline loops: CDR1 SGHRS, CDR2 YFSETQ. CDR3 size: 16 residues. Trimming at V came to 4 bases and at J to 1 base, leaving 8 bases not matched to a gene.

The CDR3 spells CASSPRGHTIYF. The DNA of the CDR3 is TGTGCCAGCAGCCCCCGAGGGCACACCATATATTTT. The chain employs TRBV7-9 and TRBJ1-3, with D unresolved. The CDR3 totals 12 residues. CDR1 and CDR2 (germline): SEHNR, FQNEAQ (reference sequence). The V end lost 5 bases, the J end lost 8 bases, and 10 bases lay between the germline ends. The full variable domain, in which reference TRBV7-9 and TRBJ1-3 provide the parts outside the CDR3, is DTGVSQNPRHKITKRGQNVTFRCDPISEHNRLYWYRQTLGQGPEFLTYFQNEAQLEKSRLLSDRFSAERPKGSFSTLEIQRTEQGDSAMYLCASSPRGHTIYFGEGSWLTVV.

In this sample, this clonotype turned up a few times. This rearrangement joins TRBV6-6 to TRBJ1-5; a possible D gene is TRBD1 (6 bases). Trimming removed 8 bases from V and 5 bases from J, with 7 bases in between. The CDR3 consists of 11 residues. From germline, CDR1 is MNHNY and CDR2 SVGAGI (reference sequence). CDR3: CASGQYQPQHF. CDR3 DNA: TGTGCCAGCGGACAGTATCAGCCCCAGCATTTT.

The rearrangement uses TRBV9 and TRBJ2-1, with TRBD2 matching 8 bases. Germline values: CDR1 SGDLS, CDR2 YYNGEE. Trimming cost V 0 bases and J 15 bases; bases outside gene matches: 11. This CDR3 has 14 amino acids. CDR3 amino acids: CASSVGGEGLEPFF. The CDR3 DNA follows: TGTGCCAGCAGCGTAGGGGGCGAGGGACTAGAACCGTTCTTC. Using reference TRBV9 and TRBJ2-1 for the parts outside the CDR3, the full variable domain is DSGVTQTPKHLITATGQRVTLRCSPRSGDLSVYWYQQSLDQGLQFLIQYYNGEERAKGNILERFSAQQFPDLHSELNLSSLELGDSALYFCASSVGGEGLEPFFGPGTRLTVL.

The chain joins TRBV6-2 or TRBV6-3 to TRBJ2-7; 7 nucleotides agree with TRBD1. This CDR3 region has 14 residues. CDR1 and CDR2 from the germline V gene are MNHEY and SVGEGT. J lost 3 bases, V lost 6 bases, and 8 bases had no gene match. This CDR3 is CASRRQGKNYEQYF. As DNA, the CDR3 is TGTGCCAGCAGGCGACAGGGTAAGAACTACGAGCAGTACTTC.

This clonotype has more than one count but fewer than ten. CDR3 in amino acids: CASTWTELGGGYTF. In DNA, the CDR3 is TGTGCCAGCACCTGGACAGAGCTTGGTGGTGGCTACACCTTC. This rearrangement joins TRBV12-3 or TRBV12-4 to TRBJ1-2; perhaps TRBD1 as D (6 bases). The length of the CDR3 is 14 residues. Between the trimmed V and J ends, which lost 7 bases and 7 bases, there was a span of 19 bases.